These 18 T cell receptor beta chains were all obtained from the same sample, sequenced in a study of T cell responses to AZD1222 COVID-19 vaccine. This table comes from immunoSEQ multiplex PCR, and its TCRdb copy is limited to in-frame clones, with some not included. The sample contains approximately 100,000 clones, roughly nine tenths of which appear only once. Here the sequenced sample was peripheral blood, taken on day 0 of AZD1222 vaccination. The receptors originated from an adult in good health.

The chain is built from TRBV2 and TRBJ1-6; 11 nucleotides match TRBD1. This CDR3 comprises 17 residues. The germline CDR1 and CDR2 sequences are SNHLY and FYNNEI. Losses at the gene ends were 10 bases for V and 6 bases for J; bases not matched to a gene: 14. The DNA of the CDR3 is TGTGCCATCCTCCCCCGGACAGGGGGCCGGAGTAATTCACCCCTCCACTTT. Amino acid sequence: CAILPRTGGRSNSPLHF.

The DNA for the CDR3 is TGTGCCAGCAGCTTGAACAGGGGTCAGGACACCATATATTTT. As protein: CASSLNRGQDTIYF. The V and J genes are TRBV5-5 and TRBJ1-3; 7 positions agree with TRBD1. The CDR3 totals 14 residues. V trimming: 1 base; J trimming: 8 bases; junction bases outside the gene matches: 6. Germline V lookup: CDR1 SGHKS, CDR2 YYEKEE (reference sequence).

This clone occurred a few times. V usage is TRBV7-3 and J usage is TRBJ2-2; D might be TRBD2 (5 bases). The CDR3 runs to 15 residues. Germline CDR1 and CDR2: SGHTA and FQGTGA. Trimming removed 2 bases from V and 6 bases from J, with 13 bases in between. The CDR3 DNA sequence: TGTGCCAGCAGCTTATCGGGGATTCGGGCCGGGGAGCTGTTTTTT. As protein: CASSLSGIRAGELFF.

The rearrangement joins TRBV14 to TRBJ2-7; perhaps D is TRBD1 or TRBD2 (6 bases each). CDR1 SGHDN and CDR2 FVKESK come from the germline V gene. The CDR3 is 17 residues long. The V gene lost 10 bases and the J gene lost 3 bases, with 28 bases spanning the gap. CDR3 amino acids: CANPGVGDFSVNYEQYF. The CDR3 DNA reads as TGTGCCAACCCAGGGGTCGGGGACTTCTCAGTAAACTACGAGCAGTACTTC.

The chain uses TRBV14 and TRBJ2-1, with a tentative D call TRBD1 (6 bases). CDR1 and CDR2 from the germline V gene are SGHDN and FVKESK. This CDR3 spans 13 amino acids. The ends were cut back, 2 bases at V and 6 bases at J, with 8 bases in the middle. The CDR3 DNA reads TGTGCCAGCAGCCAATGGGACACCAATGAGCAGTTCTTC. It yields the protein CASSQWDTNEQFF.

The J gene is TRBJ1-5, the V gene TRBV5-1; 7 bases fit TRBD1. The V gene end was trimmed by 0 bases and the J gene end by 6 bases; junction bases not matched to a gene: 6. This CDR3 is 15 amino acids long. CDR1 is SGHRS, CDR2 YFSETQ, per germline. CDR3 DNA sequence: TGCGCCAGCAGCTTGGAGCCAGGGGGTATTCAGCCCCAGCATTTT. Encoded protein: CASSLEPGGIQPQHF. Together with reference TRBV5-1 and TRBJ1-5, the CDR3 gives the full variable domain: KAGVTQTPRYLIKTRGQQVTLSCSPISGHRSVSWYQQTPGQGLQFLFEYFSETQRNKGNFPGRFSGRQFSNSRSEMNVSTLELGDSALYLCASSLEPGGIQPQHFGDGTRLSIL.

The DNA of the CDR3 is TGTGCCAGCAGCTGGGACAGGGGGCGGGAATTTACCGGGGAGCTGTTTTTT. This codes for CASSWDRGREFTGELFF. J is TRBJ2-2 and V is TRBV5-6, with 12 bases fitting TRBD1. Germline CDR1 SGHDT, CDR2 YYEEEE. The CDR3 has 17 residues. V was pared by 3 bases and J by 5 bases, with 8 bases of the junction left unmatched.

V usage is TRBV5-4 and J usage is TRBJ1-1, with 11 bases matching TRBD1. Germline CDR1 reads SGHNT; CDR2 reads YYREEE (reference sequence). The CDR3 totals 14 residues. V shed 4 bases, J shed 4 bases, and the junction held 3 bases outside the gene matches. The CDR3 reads CASSGQGASTEAFF. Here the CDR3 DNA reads TGTGCCAGCAGCGGACAGGGGGCAAGCACTGAAGCTTTCTTT.

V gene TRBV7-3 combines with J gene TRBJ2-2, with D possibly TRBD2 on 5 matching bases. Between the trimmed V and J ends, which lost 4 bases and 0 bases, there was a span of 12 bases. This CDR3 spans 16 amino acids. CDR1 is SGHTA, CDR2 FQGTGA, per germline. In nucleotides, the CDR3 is TGTGCCAGCAGCTCCGCCGGGGTTCCGAACACCGGGGAGCTGTTTTTT. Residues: CASSSAGVPNTGELFF.

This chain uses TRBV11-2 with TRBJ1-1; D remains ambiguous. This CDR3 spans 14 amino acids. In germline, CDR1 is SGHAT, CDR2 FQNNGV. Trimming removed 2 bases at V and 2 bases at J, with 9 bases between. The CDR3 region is CASSLTVGNTEAFF. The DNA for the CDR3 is TGTGCCAGCAGCTTAACGGTGGGTAACACTGAAGCTTTCTTT.

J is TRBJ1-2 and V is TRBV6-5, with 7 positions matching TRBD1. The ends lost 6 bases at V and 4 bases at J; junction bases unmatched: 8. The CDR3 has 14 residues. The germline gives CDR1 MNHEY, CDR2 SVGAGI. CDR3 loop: CASRVGTVGYGYTF. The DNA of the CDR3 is TGTGCCAGCAGGGTGGGGACAGTAGGCTATGGCTACACCTTC.

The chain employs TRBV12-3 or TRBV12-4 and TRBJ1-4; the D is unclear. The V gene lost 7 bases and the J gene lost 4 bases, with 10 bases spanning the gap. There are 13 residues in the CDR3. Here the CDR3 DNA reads TGTGCCAGCACCGCCCGGAATAATGAAAAACTGTTTTTT. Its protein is CASTARNNEKLFF.

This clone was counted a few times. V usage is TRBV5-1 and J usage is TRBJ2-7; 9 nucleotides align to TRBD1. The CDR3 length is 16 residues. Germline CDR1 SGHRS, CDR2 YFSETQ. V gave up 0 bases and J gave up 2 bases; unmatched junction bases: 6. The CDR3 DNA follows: TGCGCCAGCAGCTTGGCCGGGACAGGGCTTACCTACGAGCAGTACTTC. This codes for CASSLAGTGLTYEQYF.

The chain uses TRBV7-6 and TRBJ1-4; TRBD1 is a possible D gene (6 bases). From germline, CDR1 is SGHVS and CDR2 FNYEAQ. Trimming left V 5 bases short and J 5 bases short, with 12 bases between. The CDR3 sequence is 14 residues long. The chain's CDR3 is CASSQRTANEKLFF. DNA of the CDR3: TGTGCCAGCAGCCAGCGGACAGCAAATGAAAAACTGTTTTTT.

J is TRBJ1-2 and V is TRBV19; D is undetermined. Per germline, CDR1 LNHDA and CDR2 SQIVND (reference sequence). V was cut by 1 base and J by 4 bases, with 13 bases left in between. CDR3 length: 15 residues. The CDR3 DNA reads TGTGCCAGTAGTATAGCGGCAGGACGTTCCTATGGCTACACCTTC. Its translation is CASSIAAGRSYGYTF.

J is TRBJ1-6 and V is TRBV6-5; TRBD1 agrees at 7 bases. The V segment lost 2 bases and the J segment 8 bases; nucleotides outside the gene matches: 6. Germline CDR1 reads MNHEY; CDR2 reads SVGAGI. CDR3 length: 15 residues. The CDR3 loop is CASSYTYRGDSPLHF. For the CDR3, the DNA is TGTGCCAGCAGTTACACTTACAGGGGAGATTCACCCCTCCACTTT.

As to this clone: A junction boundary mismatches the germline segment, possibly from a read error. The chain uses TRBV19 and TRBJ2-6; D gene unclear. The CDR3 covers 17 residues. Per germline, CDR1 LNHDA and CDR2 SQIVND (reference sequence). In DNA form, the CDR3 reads TGTGCCAGTAGTGGTCAGACTTCCCCAGTTCGTGCCAACGTCCTGACTTTT. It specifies CASSGQTSPVRANVLTF.

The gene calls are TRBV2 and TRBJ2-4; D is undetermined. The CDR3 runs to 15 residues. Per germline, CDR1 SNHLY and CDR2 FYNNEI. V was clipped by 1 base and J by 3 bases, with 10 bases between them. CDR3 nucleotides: TGTGCCAGCAGTGAAGGTCCCCTGGGCAAAAACATTCAGTACTTC. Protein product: CASSEGPLGKNIQYF.